This T cell receptor (beta chain) was identified during a study of T-cell memory formation after mild COVID-19. On this clonotype itself: What it binds is unknown.

General study points: CD4/CD8 balance characterized clones contracting day 15 to 85, and CD4+ skew characterized later expanders. Mainly in CM and EM were contracting CD4+ clones; CD8+ were in EMRA.

A single record per CDR3 protein comes from TCRdb applying MiXCR to the 5' RACE reads. Here the sample spans around 340,000 distinct CDR3 sequences, 10% to 15% being singletons. V was trimmed by 3 bases and J by 5 bases, leaving 16 bases between them. CDR1 MGHRA and CDR2 YSYEKL come from the germline V gene. This CDR3 contains 16 residues. The material sequenced was PBMCs or a T cell subset sorted from them (not recorded which). The clonotype originates from a young man who had mild COVID-19 (a few samples of this study predate the infection). Cell type and time point are not known. The rearrangement uses TRBV4-1 and TRBJ2-2, with TRBD2 as a possible D gene (6 bases). The CDR3 sequence is CASSQGGPKGTGELFF. In DNA, the CDR3 is TGCGCCAGCAGCCAGGGGGGTCCTAAAGGGACCGGGGAGCTGTTTTTT.